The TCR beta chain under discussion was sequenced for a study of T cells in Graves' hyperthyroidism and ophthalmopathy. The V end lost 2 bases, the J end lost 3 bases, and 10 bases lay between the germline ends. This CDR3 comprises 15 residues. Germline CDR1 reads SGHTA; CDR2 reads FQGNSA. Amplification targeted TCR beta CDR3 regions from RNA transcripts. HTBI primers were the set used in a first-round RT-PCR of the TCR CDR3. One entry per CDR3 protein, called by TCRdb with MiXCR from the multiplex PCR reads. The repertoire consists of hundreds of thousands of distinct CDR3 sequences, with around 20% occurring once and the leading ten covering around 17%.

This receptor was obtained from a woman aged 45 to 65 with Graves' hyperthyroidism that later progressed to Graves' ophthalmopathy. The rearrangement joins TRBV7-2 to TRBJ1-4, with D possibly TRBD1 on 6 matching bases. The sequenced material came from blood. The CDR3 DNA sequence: TGTGCCAGCAGCTTAAGACAGGAGGCTAATGAAAAACTGTTTTTT. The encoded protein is CASSLRQEANEKLFF.